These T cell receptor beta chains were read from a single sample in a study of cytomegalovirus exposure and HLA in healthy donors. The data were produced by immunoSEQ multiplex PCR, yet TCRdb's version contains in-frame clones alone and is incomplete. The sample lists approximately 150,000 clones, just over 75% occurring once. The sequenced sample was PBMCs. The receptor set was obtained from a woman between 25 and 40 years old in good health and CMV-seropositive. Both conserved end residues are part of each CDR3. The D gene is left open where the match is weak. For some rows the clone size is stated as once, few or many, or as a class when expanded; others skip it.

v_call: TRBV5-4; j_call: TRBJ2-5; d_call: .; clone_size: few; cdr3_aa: CASSGAGQETQYF; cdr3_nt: TGTGCCAGCTCTGGGGCAGGCCAAGAGACCCAGTACTTC
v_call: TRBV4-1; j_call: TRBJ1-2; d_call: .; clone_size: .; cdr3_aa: CASSPSFSGGDYGYTF; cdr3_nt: TGCGCCAGCAGCCCTTCATTTTCGGGGGGAGACTATGGCTACACCTTC
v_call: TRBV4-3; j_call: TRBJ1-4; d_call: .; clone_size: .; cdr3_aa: CASSQGYAEGEKLFF; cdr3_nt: TGCGCCAGCAGCCAAGGGTATGCGGAGGGGGAAAAACTGTTTTTT
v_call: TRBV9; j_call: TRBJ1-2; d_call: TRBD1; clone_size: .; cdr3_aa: CASSVGGGRDYGYTF; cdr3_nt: TGTGCCAGCAGCGTAGGAGGGGGCCGGGACTATGGCTACACCTTC
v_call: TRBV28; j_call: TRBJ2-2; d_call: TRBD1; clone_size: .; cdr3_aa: CASSLSTGGVYTGELFF; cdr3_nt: TGTGCCAGCAGTTTATCGACAGGGGGCGTTTACACCGGGGAGCTGTTTTTT
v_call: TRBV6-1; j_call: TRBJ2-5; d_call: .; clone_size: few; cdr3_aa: CASSEQETQYF; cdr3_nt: TGTGCCAGCAGTGAACAGGAGACCCAGTACTTC
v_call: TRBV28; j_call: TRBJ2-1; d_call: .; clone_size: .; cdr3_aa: CASSLGLSYNEQFF; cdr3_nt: TGTGCCAGCAGTTTAGGCCTTTCCTACAATGAGCAGTTCTTC
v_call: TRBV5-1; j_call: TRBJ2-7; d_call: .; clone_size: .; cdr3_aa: CASGVEPAGEQYF; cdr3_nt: TGCGCCAGCGGGGTCGAACCGGCGGGCGAGCAGTACTTC
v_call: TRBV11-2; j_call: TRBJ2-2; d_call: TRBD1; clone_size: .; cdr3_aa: CASSIDRGFTTGELFF; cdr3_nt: TGTGCCAGCAGCATTGACAGGGGATTCACGACCGGGGAGCTGTTTTTT
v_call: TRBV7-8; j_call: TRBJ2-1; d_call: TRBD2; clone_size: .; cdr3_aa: CASSVPLAGGYNEQFF; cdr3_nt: TGTGCCAGCAGCGTGCCACTAGCGGGAGGCTACAATGAGCAGTTCTTC
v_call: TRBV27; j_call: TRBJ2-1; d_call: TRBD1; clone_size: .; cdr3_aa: CASSWAQGPINEQFF; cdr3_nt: TGTGCCAGCAGTTGGGCACAGGGGCCTATCAATGAGCAGTTCTTC
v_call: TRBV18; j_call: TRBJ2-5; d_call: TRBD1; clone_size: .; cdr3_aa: CATTWDRQETQYF; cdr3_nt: TGTGCCACCACGTGGGACAGACAAGAGACCCAGTACTTC
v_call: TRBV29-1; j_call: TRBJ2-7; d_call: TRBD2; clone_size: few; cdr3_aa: CSVESLAGAVAEQYF; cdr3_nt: TGCAGCGTTGAGAGCCTAGCGGGAGCCGTCGCCGAGCAGTACTTC
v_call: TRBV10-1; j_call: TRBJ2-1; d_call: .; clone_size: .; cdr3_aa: CASSESTSSYNEQFF; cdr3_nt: TGCGCCAGCAGTGAGAGTACTAGCTCCTACAATGAGCAGTTCTTC
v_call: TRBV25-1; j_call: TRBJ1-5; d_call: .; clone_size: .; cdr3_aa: CASSESRGQPQHF; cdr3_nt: TGTGCCAGCAGTGAATCTAGGGGTCAGCCCCAGCATTTT
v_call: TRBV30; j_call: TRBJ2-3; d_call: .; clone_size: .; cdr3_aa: CAWSEQGKDTQYF; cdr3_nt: TGTGCCTGGAGTGAACAGGGAAAAGATACGCAGTATTTT
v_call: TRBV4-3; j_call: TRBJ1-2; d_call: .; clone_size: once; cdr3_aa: CASSQWALAADYGYTF; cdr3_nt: TGCGCCAGCAGCCAGTGGGCCCTGGCAGCAGACTATGGCTACACCTTC
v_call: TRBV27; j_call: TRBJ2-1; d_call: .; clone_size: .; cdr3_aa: CASRFRVAVTDEQFF; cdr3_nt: TGTGCCAGCAGATTCCGGGTAGCGGTCACCGATGAGCAGTTCTTC
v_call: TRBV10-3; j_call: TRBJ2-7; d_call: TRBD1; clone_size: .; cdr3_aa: CAINSGQGYEQYF; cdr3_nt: TGTGCCATCAACTCGGGACAGGGCTACGAGCAGTACTTC
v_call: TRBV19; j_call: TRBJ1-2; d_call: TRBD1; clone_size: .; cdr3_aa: CASLRDRGFYGYTF; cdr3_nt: TGTGCCAGCCTCCGGGACAGAGGGTTCTATGGCTACACCTTC
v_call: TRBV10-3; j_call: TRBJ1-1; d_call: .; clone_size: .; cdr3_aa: CASGELEAFF; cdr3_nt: TGTGCCTCCGGGGAACTGGAAGCTTTCTTT
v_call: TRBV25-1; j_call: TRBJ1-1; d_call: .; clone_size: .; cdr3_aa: CASSEFAGLNTEAFF; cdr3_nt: TGTGCCAGCAGTGAATTCGCAGGGCTGAACACTGAAGCTTTCTTT